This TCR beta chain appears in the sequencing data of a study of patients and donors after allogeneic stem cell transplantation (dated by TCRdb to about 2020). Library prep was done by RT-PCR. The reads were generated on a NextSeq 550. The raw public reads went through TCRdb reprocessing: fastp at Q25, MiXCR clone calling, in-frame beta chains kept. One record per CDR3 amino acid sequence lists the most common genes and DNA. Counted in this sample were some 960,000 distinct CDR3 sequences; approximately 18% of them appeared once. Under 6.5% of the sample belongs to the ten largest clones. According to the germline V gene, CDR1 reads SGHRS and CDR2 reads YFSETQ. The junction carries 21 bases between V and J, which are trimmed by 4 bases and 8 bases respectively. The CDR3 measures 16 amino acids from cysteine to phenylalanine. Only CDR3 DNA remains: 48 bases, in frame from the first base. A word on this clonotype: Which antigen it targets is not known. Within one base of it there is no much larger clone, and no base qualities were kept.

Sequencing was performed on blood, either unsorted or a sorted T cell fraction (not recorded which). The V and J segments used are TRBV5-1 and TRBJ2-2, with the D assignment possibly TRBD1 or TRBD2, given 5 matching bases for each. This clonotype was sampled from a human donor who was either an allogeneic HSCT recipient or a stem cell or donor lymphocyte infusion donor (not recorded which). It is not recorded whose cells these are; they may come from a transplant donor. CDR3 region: CASSPSGTANIGELFF. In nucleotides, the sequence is TGCGCCAGCAGCCCTTCCGGGACGGCGAACATTGGGGAGCTGTTTTTT.